Here is one T cell receptor beta chain with its context. Using immunoSEQ multiplex PCR, the repertoire was profiled, and TCRdb retains in-frame clones only, with some absent. This sample carries 40,000 to 55,000 clones, over 80% of them seen once, and the ten largest clones take 25% to 35%. This record comes from a study of OX40 agonist ivuxolimab in advanced cancers. Germline values: CDR1 SGHVS, CDR2 FQNEAQ. V trimming: 5 bases; J trimming: 5 bases; junction bases outside the gene matches: 14. This CDR3 has 16 residues. This chain links TRBV7-8 with TRBJ2-5; 7 nucleotides align to TRBD2. The receptor comes from an adult with an advanced solid tumor such as melanoma, head and neck, liver or kidney cancer. This specimen consisted of CD4+ or CD8+ T cells sorted from blood, obtained in a trial of the OX40 agonist ivuxolimab. CDR3 region: CASSPPWGEGRETQYF. For the CDR3, the DNA is TGTGCCAGCAGCCCTCCCTGGGGGGAGGGCCGTGAGACCCAGTACTTC.